The present T cell receptor beta chain was sequenced within a study of regulatory T cells in long-lasting Graves disease. Germline V lookup: CDR1 SGHDT, CDR2 YYEEEE. The CDR3 consists of 16 residues. The V and J ends lost 0 bases and 6 bases, in that order; junction bases with no gene match: 4. Investigators prepared the TCR beta libraries by applying iRepertoire HTBI primers and Arm-PCR of CDR3 regions. MiXCR was run by TCRdb on the multiplex PCR reads, yielding one entry per CDR3 protein. The sample records about 660,000 distinct CDR3 sequences, around 30% being singletons. The study's findings and limits: There was favoring of TRBV28, TRBJ1-2 and TRBJ2-5 in persistent disease. Only peripheral blood was studied, not thyroid tissue.

This clonotype was picked up one time. Its antigen remains unidentified. Time point defined: persistent/refractory GD, antithyroid drugs over 5 years with positive TRAb. PBMC RNA was the source of the TCR library. As collected, the peripheral blood samples measured about 8.1 milliliters each and went into EDTA tubes. The input for sequencing was peripheral blood mononuclear cells (PBMCs), taken when the disease was refractory, from a patient treated with antithyroid drugs. The receptor was derived from a female donor with Graves disease. The J gene is TRBJ1-5, the V gene TRBV5-6; 12 nucleotides align to TRBD1. The CDR3 is CASSLAGQGASQPQHF. In DNA, the CDR3 is TGTGCCAGCAGCTTGGCGGGACAGGGGGCGAGTCAGCCCCAGCATTTT.